This entry lists 13 T cell receptor beta chains sequenced from one sample in a study of blood T cell repertoires in COVID-19. Repertoires were generated with immunoSEQ multiplex PCR, while TCRdb's copy carries only in-frame clones and drops some. The repertoire holds about 150,000 clones, roughly 91% seen once, with 2.5% to 3.5% in the top ten. The sequenced sample was peripheral blood. The source is a man aged 55 to 69 with active or convalescent COVID-19.

This chain joins TRBV6-4 and TRBJ2-1; no firm D call. From germline, CDR1 is MRHNA and CDR2 SNTAGT. This CDR3 contains 13 residues. Trimming removed 5 bases from V and 5 bases from J, with 10 bases in between. The chain's CDR3 is CASSSYRDNEQFF. The CDR3 DNA sequence: TGTGCCAGCAGTTCTTACAGAGACAATGAGCAGTTCTTC.

This clone was counted a single time. The chain joins TRBV5-1 to TRBJ1-4; no firm D call. Germline CDR1 and CDR2: SGHRS and YFSETQ. The CDR3 is made up of 13 amino acids. The ends were cut back, 2 bases at V and 8 bases at J, with 10 bases in the middle. The CDR3 bases are TGCGCCAGCAGCTTCCTGACAAGCGAAAAACTGTTTTTT. This sequence encodes CASSFLTSEKLFF.

The rearrangement joins TRBV3-1 (or the pseudogene TRBV3-2) to TRBJ2-7; TRBD1 agrees at 7 bases. Germline CDR1 reads LGHDT; CDR2 reads YNNKEL (reference sequence). The junction had 22 bases not matched to a gene; V was cut back by 2 bases and J by 0 bases. CDR3 size: 21 residues. CDR3 nucleotide sequence: TGTGCCAGCAGCCAACCCGAAGACCGGGACAGTGGTTTGATCAGCTCCTACGAGCAGTACTTC. It specifies CASSQPEDRDSGLISSYEQYF.

In its sample, this clone was seen once. The chain is built from TRBV5-4 and TRBJ2-7; 7 nucleotides agree with TRBD2. The V segment lost 1 base and the J segment 2 bases; nucleotides outside the gene matches: 9. Germline V gene lookup returns CDR1 SGHNT and CDR2 YYREEE (reference sequence). This CDR3 is built from 16 residues. CDR3 amino acids: CASSLNQRGGTYEQYF. The CDR3 coding sequence is TGTGCCAGCAGCTTGAACCAGCGGGGAGGAACCTACGAGCAGTACTTC.

This chain connects TRBV7-6 to TRBJ2-7, with D possibly matching TRBD1 (6 bases). CDR3 length equals 15 residues. Between the trimmed V and J ends, which lost 5 bases and 5 bases, there was a span of 19 bases. CDR1 SGHVS and CDR2 FNYEAQ come from the germline V gene. The CDR3 DNA reads TGTGCCAGCAGCAGCACAGGGAGTAACATCAACGAGCAGTACTTC. It yields the protein CASSSTGSNINEQYF.

V gene TRBV7-9 combines with J gene TRBJ2-5; D not resolved. CDR3 length equals 12 residues. Trimming shortened V by 5 bases and J by 2 bases, and 6 bases separated the two germline ends. Germline CDR1 and CDR2: SEHNR and FQNEAQ (reference sequence). This CDR3 reads CASSPYQETQYF. The CDR3, as DNA: TGTGCCAGCAGCCCGTATCAAGAGACCCAGTACTTC.

The chain employs TRBV27 and TRBJ2-3; TRBD1 matches at 8 bases. Trimming cost V 4 bases and J 0 bases; bases outside gene matches: 3. This CDR3 is built from 15 residues. Germline V gene sequence: CDR1 MNHEY, CDR2 SMNVEV (reference sequence). The CDR3 DNA reads TGTGCCAGCAGTTCCGGACAGGGCAGCACAGATACGCAGTATTTT. Translating it yields CASSSGQGSTDTQYF.

The chain combines TRBV27 with TRBJ1-4, with TRBD1 identical over 7 bases. V was pared by 6 bases and J by 5 bases, with 12 bases of the junction left unmatched. The CDR3 runs 16 residues. CDR1 is MNHEY and CDR2 is SMNVEV in the germline V gene (reference sequence). The CDR3 protein is CASRPNRQGVNEKLFF. DNA of the CDR3: TGTGCCAGCAGACCTAACCGACAGGGAGTCAATGAAAAACTGTTTTTT.

V is TRBV7-8 and J is TRBJ1-1; weak D call: TRBD1 (6 bases). The CDR3 is 13 residues long. V was trimmed by 1 base and J by 6 bases, leaving 9 bases between them. Germline lookup yields CDR1 SGHVS and CDR2 FQNEAQ. CDR3 DNA sequence: TGTGCCAGCAGCTTAGACAGGGCTTCTGAAGCTTTCTTT. Its protein product is CASSLDRASEAFF.

The chain employs TRBV5-1 and TRBJ1-1; 8 bases map to TRBD1. V was clipped by 4 bases and J by 2 bases; unmatched bases: 4. This CDR3 is built from 14 residues. Germline-derived CDR1 and CDR2 are SGHRS and YFSETQ. As DNA, the CDR3 is TGCGCCAGCAGCGTGGACAGGGCTAACACTGAAGCTTTCTTT. Encoded protein: CASSVDRANTEAFF.

The V and J genes are TRBV28 and TRBJ1-1; D is unclear. The germline V and J ends were trimmed by 7 bases and 5 bases, with 14 bases remaining between them. CDR3 length: 13 amino acids. Germline CDR1 and CDR2: MDHEN and SYDVKM. CDR3 loop: CASILRGETEAFF. The CDR3 bases are TGTGCCAGCATTCTCCGGGGAGAAACTGAAGCTTTCTTT.

The chain employs TRBV5-4 and TRBJ2-5, with TRBD1 as a possible D gene (6 bases). The CDR3 totals 15 residues. V was clipped by 4 bases and J by 5 bases, with 18 bases between them. Germline V lookup: CDR1 SGHNT, CDR2 YYREEE (reference sequence). The CDR3 sequence is CASSGASGAGETQYF. CDR3 sequence (DNA): TGTGCCAGCAGCGGCGCCTCAGGGGCGGGTGAGACCCAGTACTTC.

V usage is TRBV5-1 and J usage is TRBJ2-3; 8 bases match TRBD2. Per the germline V gene, CDR1 is SGHRS and CDR2 is YFSETQ. The CDR3 runs to 14 residues. J gave up 2 bases and V 3 bases, and 2 bases lay outside the gene matches. The CDR3 region has the DNA TGCGCCAGCAGCTCCGGACTAGCCACAGATACGCAGTATTTT. Amino acid sequence: CASSSGLATDTQYF.